One T cell receptor beta chain is described in this entry. The target antigen is unknown. Each of the donors had 8 to 10 milliliters of peripheral blood drawn into EDTA-treated Vacutainer tubes. Germline CDR1 LGHNA, CDR2 YSLEER. CDR3 length: 16 residues. The ends lost 2 bases at V and 8 bases at J; junction bases unmatched: 10. This record belongs to a study of blood T cells in healthy people across ages. About the study: About one barcoded beta molecule per two T cells came from capture by template switching. General observations from the study: Getting older went along with TCR beta diversity per million T cells dropping roughly linearly. From one million sequenced T cells, diversity estimates were lower bounds.

Primers used in a second PCR of roughly 7 to 12 cycles were a sample-barcoded 5' primer and a J-beta primer mix. TCRdb re-called the 5' RACE reads through MiXCR, storing one row per CDR3 protein. The sample holds 1.5 million to 2 million distinct CDR3 sequences; around 42% are singletons and the top ten take under 25%. Material for sequencing was blood. This rearrangement joins TRBV4-3 to TRBJ2-2; 8 positions agree with TRBD1. The sequence was obtained from a human donor in good health. CDR3 in amino acids: CASSQIPGQEAGELFF. CDR3 in DNA: TGCGCCAGCAGCCAAATACCGGGACAGGAGGCAGGGGAGCTGTTTTTT.